Described below is a single T cell receptor (beta chain) sequence and its context. Its antigen is not known. This sample was included in a study of cytomegalovirus exposure and HLA in healthy donors. Study-wide findings and caveats: Specific recognition of CMV antigens was confirmed in vitro for a few chains (all CMV-associated).

Germline V gene lookup returns CDR1 LNHNV and CDR2 YYDKDF (reference sequence). V lost 2 bases and J 3 bases, leaving 8 bases between the germline ends. This CDR3 region has 14 residues. Assay used: immunoSEQ multiplex PCR; TCRdb lists only in-frame clones, some missing. Of about 140,000 clones listed, less than 90% are singletons. Material: PBMCs. V usage is TRBV15 and J usage is TRBJ1-5; the D gene is possibly TRBD1 (6 bases). The receptor was isolated from a man younger than 30 in good health and CMV-seronegative. CDR3 DNA sequence: TGTGCCACCAGCAGAACAGGGAACAATCAGCCCCAGCATTTT. This gives the protein CATSRTGNNQPQHF.